The rows below give T cell receptor beta chains drawn from one sample of a study of blood T cell repertoires in COVID-19. Clones were sequenced by immunoSEQ multiplex PCR, and TCRdb holds only the in-frame ones, with some missing. There are about 490,000 clones in the sample; 70% to 90% occur only once, and approximately 2.9% lies in the top ten. Sequencing was performed on peripheral blood. The receptors originated from a human donor in a cohort sampled during active COVID-19. The CDR3 runs from the conserved cysteine through the conserved F or W. A D gene is named only where the DNA matches it firmly. A row's size may be missing; if present it is once, few, many or a size class.

D	size	V	J	DNA	CDR3
TRBD2	once	TRBV2	TRBJ2-1	TGTGCCAGCAGTGCAGCGGGGAGGCTAAATGAGCAGTTCTTC	CASSAAGRLNEQFF
TRBD2	.	TRBV6-5	TRBJ2-1	TGTGCCAGCCGGACTAGCGGGAGGAATGAGCAGTTCTTC	CASRTSGRNEQFF
TRBD1	.	TRBV3-1/TRBV3-2	TRBJ1-6	TGTGCCAGCAGCAAGAATTCAGGGGGACTCCCGTACGGTTCACCCCTCCACTTT	CASSKNSGGLPYGSPLHF
.	.	TRBV25-1	TRBJ2-5	TGTGCCAGCAGTGAATATATAGGTCGGACAGATAAAGAGACCCAGTACTTC	CASSEYIGRTDKETQYF
TRBD2	.	TRBV11-3	TRBJ2-3	TGTGCCAGCAGCTTAGATGGGCTAGCGGGAGAAGAGTATACGCAGTATTTT	CASSLDGLAGEEYTQYF
TRBD1	.	TRBV5-1	TRBJ2-7	TGCGCCAGCAGCTTGGACAGGGGGAACGAGCAGTACTTC	CASSLDRGNEQYF
TRBD1	.	TRBV7-3	TRBJ2-2	TGTGCCAGCAGCTTAACGGGGGACAGGGCGAACACCGGGGAGCTGTTTTTT	CASSLTGDRANTGELFF
TRBD2	.	TRBV19	TRBJ2-1	TGTGCCAGTAGTATACTAGCGGTCTCCTACAATGAGCAGTTCTTC	CASSILAVSYNEQFF
.	.	TRBV30	TRBJ2-4	TGTGCCTGGAGGGACCCGAACCTGGCAGGGGCTCAGTACTTC	CAWRDPNLAGAQYF
TRBD2	.	TRBV20-1	TRBJ2-3	TGCAGTGCTAGTGGGGGGAGGGCCCCAGATACGCAGTATTTT	CSASGGRAPDTQYF
.	.	TRBV7-9	TRBJ1-1	TGTGCCAGCAGCTTAATGTTACAGGGCAACACTGAAGCTTTCTTT	CASSLMLQGNTEAFF
TRBD2	.	TRBV29-1	TRBJ2-5	TGCAGCGTTGCGGGGGGGCCCAAAGAGACCCAGTACTTC	CSVAGGPKETQYF
TRBD1	.	TRBV2	TRBJ1-6	TGTGCCAGCAGCCGGACAGGGTTAAATTCACCCCTCCACTTT	CASSRTGLNSPLHF
TRBD1	.	TRBV7-3	TRBJ1-2	TGTGCCAGCAGCACCGGACAGGGCGGCGTTGGCTACACCTTC	CASSTGQGGVGYTF
TRBD1	.	TRBV5-5	TRBJ1-4	TGTGCCAGCAGCTTGGCCACGTTCTTTGGGACAGGGGATGAAAAACTGTTTTTT	CASSLATFFGTGDEKLFF
TRBD2	.	TRBV9	TRBJ2-3	TGTGCCAGCAGCGTAATAGGGAGCGGGGGCGACACAGATACGCAGTATTTT	CASSVIGSGGDTDTQYF
TRBD2	.	TRBV11-2	TRBJ2-7	TGTGCCAGCAGCTTAGGGCTAGCGGGAGAGCAGTACTTC	CASSLGLAGEQYF
.	.	TRBV19	TRBJ2-1	TGTGCCAGTAGTGGCGGGACTCGGGGGTCCTACAATGAGCAGTTCTTC	CASSGGTRGSYNEQFF
TRBD2	once	TRBV30	TRBJ2-1	TGTGCCTGGAGTCGAGGGCGGGAGTATGGTGAGCAGTTCTTC	CAWSRGREYGEQFF
TRBD1	once	TRBV9	TRBJ1-5	TGTGCCAGCAGCAAAGGGACAGGCACTCAGCCCCAGCATTTT	CASSKGTGTQPQHF
TRBD1	.	TRBV5-1	TRBJ2-7	TGCGCCAGCAGCGCTTACAGGGGAACCTACGAGCAGTACTTC	CASSAYRGTYEQYF
.	.	TRBV10-1	TRBJ2-6	TGCGCCAGCAGAGCCGACCACCGAAGGGATCCCATCCACACTAGCTCTGGGGCCAACGTCCTGACTTTC	CASRADHRRDPIHTSSGANVLTF
.	.	TRBV9	TRBJ2-1	TGTGCCAGCAGCGTAGCGGGAGAGGCATCGGATGAGCAGTTCTTC	CASSVAGEASDEQFF
TRBD1	.	TRBV4-3	TRBJ2-7	TGCGCCAGCAGCCAGCATTCGCCGGGACAGAGATTGGGAGTTGGGGGGCAGTACTTC	CASSQHSPGQRLGVGGQYF
.	once	TRBV6-5	TRBJ1-4	TGTGCCAGCAGTCCTAATAAGGCGGGGGCCGAAAAACTGTTTTTT	CASSPNKAGAEKLFF
TRBD2	.	TRBV7-3	TRBJ2-2	TGTGCCAGCAGCCCCCAGGGAGGGGAGAACACCGGGGAGCTGTTTTTT	CASSPQGGENTGELFF
.	few	TRBV10-1	TRBJ2-7	TGCGCCAGGACATCCGTTTTCTCCGAGCAGTACTTC	CARTSVFSEQYF
TRBD1	.	TRBV19	TRBJ1-6	TGTGCCAGTAGTATGGACGGCAGGGGGCATTTTTCACCCCTCCACTTT	CASSMDGRGHFSPLHF
TRBD1	.	TRBV24-1	TRBJ2-3	TGTGCCACCAGTGAGTCAGGGGGTAGGGTCACAGATACGCAGTATTTT	CATSESGGRVTDTQYF
TRBD1	.	TRBV5-1	TRBJ1-1	TGCGCCAGCAGCTCGCGAGACAGGGGAGTTTTTCACACTGAAGCTTTCTTT	CASSSRDRGVFHTEAFF
.	.	TRBV27	TRBJ1-1	TGTGCCAGCAGCAAAACAGGGTTAGGGGGTGGCACTGAAGCTTTCTTT	CASSKTGLGGGTEAFF
TRBD1	.	TRBV19	TRBJ2-1	TGTGCCAGTATGGGACCTTGGACAGGGGGCTGGGAGCAGTTCTTC	CASMGPWTGGWEQFF
.	few	TRBV28	TRBJ2-7	TGTGCCACTCAGGACACAGCCTACGAGCAGTACTTC	CATQDTAYEQYF
TRBD1	.	TRBV19	TRBJ1-1	TGTGCCAGTAGCCCCGCGGGACAGGGGTTTTCTTTCTTT	CASSPAGQGFSFF
.	.	TRBV4-2	TRBJ1-5	TGTGCCAGCAGCCCAGGCCCGTCGAATCAGCCCCAGCATTTT	CASSPGPSNQPQHF
.	few	TRBV27	TRBJ1-6	TGTGCCAGCAGTCCTCAGGGGAAGTATTCACCCCTCCACTTT	CASSPQGKYSPLHF
TRBD1	.	TRBV10-3	TRBJ1-2	TGTGCCACCCAGGACAGGGATGGCTACACCTTC	CATQDRDGYTF
TRBD1	few	TRBV24-1	TRBJ1-5	TGTGCCACCAGTGATTCGACAGGGTTCCAATCCCAGCATTTT	CATSDSTGFQSQHF
.	.	TRBV5-1	TRBJ1-1	TGCGCCAGCAGCTTGGAGGGCGGGGGATCTGAAGCTTTCTTT	CASSLEGGGSEAFF
TRBD2	.	TRBV5-1	TRBJ2-3	TGCGCCAGCAGCTTGGAGGCCCCCGGACTAGCGGGAGTAAGAGATACGCAGTATTTT	CASSLEAPGLAGVRDTQYF
.	.	TRBV30	TRBJ1-1	TGTGCCTGGAGTGCTACGGGGACTGAAGCTTTCTTT	CAWSATGTEAFF
.	.	TRBV29-1	TRBJ1-3	TGCAGCGTTTCGACACTCTACTCTGGAAACACCATATATTTT	CSVSTLYSGNTIYF
.	.	TRBV9	TRBJ2-2	TGTGCCAGCAGCGTCGGCGGGACCAACACCGGGGAGCTGTTTTTT	CASSVGGTNTGELFF
.	.	TRBV2	TRBJ2-5	TGTGCCAGCAGTATGCCGACAGGCCAAGAGACCCAGTACTTC	CASSMPTGQETQYF
TRBD1	.	TRBV20-1	TRBJ1-2	TGCAGTGCTAGTCGACAGGGGGCGACGGGCTACACCTTC	CSASRQGATGYTF
.	few	TRBV28	TRBJ1-2	TGTGCCAGCAGTTCCAGTCCTGATGGCTACACCTTC	CASSSSPDGYTF
TRBD2	.	TRBV3-1/TRBV3-2	TRBJ2-5	TGTGCCAGCAGCCATACGGCGGGACTAGCGGGCCAAGAGACCCAGTACTTC	CASSHTAGLAGQETQYF
TRBD2	.	TRBV19	TRBJ2-1	TGTGCCAGTACCCTGGGCGGGAGTAGTCTTTGGGAGCAGTTCTTC	CASTLGGSSLWEQFF
.	.	TRBV18	TRBJ2-3	TGTGCCAGCTCACAGGAGGGGACAGATACGCAGTATTTT	CASSQEGTDTQYF
TRBD2	.	TRBV7-2	TRBJ2-2	TGTGCCAGCAGCTTAGCAACTAGCGGCGGCACCGGGGAGCTGTTTTTT	CASSLATSGGTGELFF
TRBD1	.	TRBV4-1	TRBJ2-3	TGCGCCAGCAGCCAGGGACAGGGAGAGGACACGCAGTATTTT	CASSQGQGEDTQYF
.	.	TRBV19	TRBJ1-5	TGTGCCAGTAGTAGGGGGCTGAGCAATCAGCCCCAGCATTTT	CASSRGLSNQPQHF
.	.	TRBV6-2/TRBV6-3	TRBJ1-2	TGTGCCAGCAGTTACGGCGGTCCCAACCAGGGCTACACCTTC	CASSYGGPNQGYTF
.	.	TRBV29-1	TRBJ1-2	TGCAGCGTTGAAACAGATAACTATGGCTACACCTTC	CSVETDNYGYTF
TRBD1	.	TRBV10-1	TRBJ1-1	TGCGCCAGCGGGTGGACAGGGGGCCGTATTGAAGCTTTCTTT	CASGWTGGRIEAFF